These T cell receptor beta chains were read from a single sample in a study of OX40 agonist ivuxolimab in advanced cancers. Here immunoSEQ multiplex PCR was the method, and the copy in TCRdb shows in-frame clones only, minus some. The sample lists about 13,000 clones, 80% occurring once. The sample in question was CD4+ or CD8+ T cells sorted from blood, obtained in a trial of the OX40 agonist ivuxolimab. All receptors derive from an adult with an advanced solid tumor such as melanoma, head and neck, liver or kidney cancer. Both conserved end residues are part of each CDR3. The D gene is left open where the match is weak. Part of the rows lack a size; the others show once, few, many or a class for expanded clones.

D: NA; size: NA; J: TRBJ2-2; V: TRBV9; CDR3: CASRGTGELFF; DNA: TGTGCCAGCAGAGGCACCGGGGAGCTGTTTTTT
D: NA; size: once; J: TRBJ1-1; V: TRBV27; CDR3: CASSSSRGGVTEAFF; DNA: TGTGCCAGCAGTTCCTCCAGGGGAGGTGTCACTGAAGCTTTCTTT
D: NA; size: NA; J: TRBJ1-1; V: TRBV9; CDR3: CASSAGWGTEAFF; DNA: TGTGCCAGCAGCGCCGGATGGGGCACTGAAGCTTTCTTT
D: NA; size: NA; J: TRBJ2-5; V: TRBV7-8; CDR3: CASSPTGAGETQYF; DNA: TGTGCCAGCAGCCCGACGGGGGCTGGTGAGACCCAGTACTTC
D: NA; size: NA; J: TRBJ1-1; V: TRBV6-5; CDR3: CASMRQNTEAFF; DNA: TGTGCCAGCATGAGGCAGAACACTGAAGCTTTCTTT
D: NA; size: NA; J: TRBJ2-7; V: TRBV5-1; CDR3: CASSFWGWSYEQYF; DNA: TGCGCCAGCAGCTTTTGGGGATGGTCCTACGAGCAGTACTTC
D: NA; size: NA; J: TRBJ2-1; V: TRBV2; CDR3: CASNRGGNEQFF; DNA: TGTGCCAGCAATCGGGGAGGCAATGAGCAGTTCTTC
D: NA; size: NA; J: TRBJ2-7; V: TRBV12-5; CDR3: CASGLTRANEQYF; DNA: TGTGCTAGTGGTTTGACCAGGGCCAACGAGCAGTACTTC
D: NA; size: NA; J: TRBJ2-3; V: TRBV27; CDR3: CASSSLSGSAGTDTQYF; DNA: TGTGCCAGCAGTTCTCTTTCGGGTAGCGCTGGCACAGATACGCAGTATTTT
D: NA; size: medium-sized; J: TRBJ2-7; V: TRBV4-2; CDR3: CASSQDGRLMYEQYF; DNA: TGTGCCAGCAGCCAAGATGGGAGACTCATGTACGAGCAGTACTTC
D: TRBD2; size: NA; J: TRBJ2-1; V: TRBV5-1; CDR3: CASSYSSGGDPSYNEQFF; DNA: TGCGCCAGCAGCTATTCTAGCGGGGGGGACCCCTCCTACAATGAGCAGTTCTTC
D: NA; size: NA; J: TRBJ1-1; V: TRBV5-1; CDR3: CASSAAGTEAFF; DNA: TGCGCCAGCTCCGCGGCGGGCACTGAAGCTTTCTTT
D: TRBD1; size: NA; J: TRBJ2-7; V: TRBV4-2; CDR3: CASSPLGTDPSEQYF; DNA: TGTGCCAGCAGCCCCCTCGGGACAGATCCCTCTGAGCAGTACTTC
D: NA; size: NA; J: TRBJ2-3; V: TRBV10-2; CDR3: CASSETRGTDTQYF; DNA: TGCGCCAGCAGTGAGACTAGAGGCACAGATACGCAGTATTTT
D: TRBD1; size: NA; J: TRBJ2-1; V: TRBV9; CDR3: CASSPFDRGGYNEQFF; DNA: TGTGCCAGCAGCCCCTTCGACAGGGGCGGCTACAATGAGCAGTTCTTC
D: NA; size: NA; J: TRBJ2-3; V: TRBV7-9; CDR3: CASSLSEDFTDTQYF; DNA: TGTGCCAGCAGCTTATCGGAGGATTTCACAGATACGCAGTATTTT
D: TRBD2; size: once; J: TRBJ2-7; V: TRBV9; CDR3: CASSEGVGTSGSEQYF; DNA: TGTGCCAGCAGCGAGGGAGTGGGAACTAGCGGGAGCGAGCAGTACTTC
D: NA; size: NA; J: TRBJ1-1; V: TRBV28; CDR3: CASSLWEGGSSEAFF; DNA: TGTGCCAGCAGTTTATGGGAGGGGGGGAGTAGTGAAGCTTTCTTT
D: NA; size: NA; J: TRBJ1-1; V: TRBV15; CDR3: CATSMEDSDNTEAFF; DNA: TGTGCCACCAGCATGGAGGACAGCGATAACACTGAAGCTTTCTTT
D: TRBD2; size: NA; J: TRBJ2-2; V: TRBV28; CDR3: CASTASGGANTGELFF; DNA: TGTGCCAGCACGGCTAGCGGGGGGGCGAACACCGGGGAGCTGTTTTTT
D: NA; size: NA; J: TRBJ2-7; V: TRBV5-1; CDR3: CASSLAGQGARNEQYF; DNA: TGCGCCAGCAGCTTGGCAGGGCAGGGCGCACGGAACGAGCAGTACTTC
D: NA; size: NA; J: TRBJ1-1; V: TRBV5-1; CDR3: CASSLAVSLNTEAFF; DNA: TGCGCCAGCAGCTTGGCCGTAAGTCTGAACACTGAAGCTTTCTTT
D: TRBD2; size: NA; J: TRBJ2-3; V: TRBV9; CDR3: CASSPGTSYADTQYF; DNA: TGTGCCAGCAGCCCTGGGACTAGTTATGCAGATACGCAGTATTTT
D: NA; size: NA; J: TRBJ1-1; V: TRBV30; CDR3: CAWSVGPSNTEAFF; DNA: TGTGCCTGGAGTGTCGGACCGTCGAACACTGAAGCTTTCTTT
D: NA; size: NA; J: TRBJ2-5; V: TRBV19; CDR3: CASAEGSGETQYF; DNA: TGTGCCAGTGCCGAGGGGTCCGGGGAGACCCAGTACTTC
D: NA; size: medium-sized; J: TRBJ1-3; V: TRBV28; CDR3: CASRRRENTIYF; DNA: TGTGCCAGCAGAAGGAGGGAAAACACCATATATTTT
D: TRBD1; size: NA; J: TRBJ1-5; V: TRBV28; CDR3: CASSLDRGYNQPQHF; DNA: TGTGCCAGCAGTTTAGACAGGGGGTACAATCAGCCCCAGCATTTT
D: TRBD1; size: NA; J: TRBJ2-7; V: TRBV5-6; CDR3: CASSLVGQDSYEQYF; DNA: TGTGCCAGCAGCTTGGTGGGACAGGACTCCTACGAGCAGTACTTC
D: TRBD1; size: once; J: TRBJ2-1; V: TRBV6-4; CDR3: CASSDSGQGDYNEQFF; DNA: TGTGCCAGCAGTGACTCGGGACAGGGGGACTACAATGAGCAGTTCTTC
D: NA; size: NA; J: TRBJ2-2; V: TRBV25-1; CDR3: CASSVGTGELFF; DNA: TGTGCCAGCAGTGTTGGCACCGGGGAGCTGTTTTTT
D: NA; size: NA; J: TRBJ2-5; V: TRBV11-1; CDR3: CASSLVDNQETQYF; DNA: TGTGCCAGCAGCTTAGTGGACAATCAAGAGACCCAGTACTTC
D: NA; size: NA; J: TRBJ2-1; V: TRBV9; CDR3: CASSPRIALYNEQFF; DNA: TGTGCCAGCAGCCCCCGGATTGCTTTGTACAATGAGCAGTTCTTC
D: TRBD2; size: NA; J: TRBJ2-7; V: TRBV4-1; CDR3: CASSRATGTSADEQYF; DNA: TGCGCCAGCAGCCGAGCGACCGGGACTAGCGCGGACGAGCAGTACTTC
D: NA; size: few; J: TRBJ2-2; V: TRBV9; CDR3: CASSVAAGELFF; DNA: TGTGCCAGCAGCGTAGCTGCCGGGGAGCTGTTTTTT
D: NA; size: NA; J: TRBJ2-3; V: TRBV7-9; CDR3: CASSSLDLTQYF; DNA: TGTGCCAGCAGCTCTCTGGACCTAACGCAGTATTTT
D: NA; size: NA; J: TRBJ2-1; V: TRBV7-2; CDR3: CASSLGASSNSYNEQFF; DNA: TGTGCCAGCAGCTTAGGGGCTAGCAGCAACTCCTACAATGAGCAGTTCTTC
D: TRBD1; size: NA; J: TRBJ1-1; V: TRBV7-9; CDR3: CASSPDRGNAEAFF; DNA: TGTGCCAGCAGCCCGGACAGGGGAAACGCTGAAGCTTTCTTT
D: NA; size: NA; J: TRBJ2-2; V: TRBV14; CDR3: CASSHIWGENTGELFF; DNA: TGTGCCAGCAGCCATATCTGGGGGGAGAACACCGGGGAGCTGTTTTTT
D: NA; size: NA; J: TRBJ2-4; V: TRBV7-9; CDR3: CASSLVGGLAKNIQYF; DNA: TGTGCCAGCAGCTTAGTCGGGGGCCTAGCCAAAAACATTCAGTACTTC
D: NA; size: NA; J: TRBJ2-1; V: TRBV9; CDR3: CASSAGYREMFF; DNA: TGTGCCAGCAGCGCCGGGTACAGGGAGATGTTCTTC
D: TRBD1; size: NA; J: TRBJ2-4; V: TRBV13; CDR3: CASSHRGAENIQYF; DNA: TGTGCCAGCAGCCACAGGGGCGCGGAAAACATTCAGTACTTC
D: NA; size: NA; J: TRBJ1-1; V: TRBV6-1; CDR3: CASSPEGVEAFF; DNA: TGTGCCAGCAGCCCCGAGGGGGTTGAAGCTTTCTTT
D: NA; size: NA; J: TRBJ1-1; V: TRBV5-1; CDR3: CASSQRTVNTEAFF; DNA: TGCGCCAGCAGCCAACGGACAGTGAACACTGAAGCTTTCTTT
D: NA; size: few; J: TRBJ1-3; V: TRBV28; CDR3: CASSFGYHSGNTIYF; DNA: TGTGCCAGCAGTTTTGGGTATCACTCTGGAAACACCATATATTTT
D: TRBD2; size: NA; J: TRBJ2-2; V: TRBV28; CDR3: CATYRLSGRPTGELFF; DNA: TGTGCCACTTATCGCCTTAGCGGGAGACCCACCGGGGAGCTGTTTTTT
D: NA; size: NA; J: TRBJ2-5; V: TRBV11-3; CDR3: CASSPGDRKETQYF; DNA: TGTGCCAGCAGCCCCGGCGACAGAAAAGAGACCCAGTACTTC